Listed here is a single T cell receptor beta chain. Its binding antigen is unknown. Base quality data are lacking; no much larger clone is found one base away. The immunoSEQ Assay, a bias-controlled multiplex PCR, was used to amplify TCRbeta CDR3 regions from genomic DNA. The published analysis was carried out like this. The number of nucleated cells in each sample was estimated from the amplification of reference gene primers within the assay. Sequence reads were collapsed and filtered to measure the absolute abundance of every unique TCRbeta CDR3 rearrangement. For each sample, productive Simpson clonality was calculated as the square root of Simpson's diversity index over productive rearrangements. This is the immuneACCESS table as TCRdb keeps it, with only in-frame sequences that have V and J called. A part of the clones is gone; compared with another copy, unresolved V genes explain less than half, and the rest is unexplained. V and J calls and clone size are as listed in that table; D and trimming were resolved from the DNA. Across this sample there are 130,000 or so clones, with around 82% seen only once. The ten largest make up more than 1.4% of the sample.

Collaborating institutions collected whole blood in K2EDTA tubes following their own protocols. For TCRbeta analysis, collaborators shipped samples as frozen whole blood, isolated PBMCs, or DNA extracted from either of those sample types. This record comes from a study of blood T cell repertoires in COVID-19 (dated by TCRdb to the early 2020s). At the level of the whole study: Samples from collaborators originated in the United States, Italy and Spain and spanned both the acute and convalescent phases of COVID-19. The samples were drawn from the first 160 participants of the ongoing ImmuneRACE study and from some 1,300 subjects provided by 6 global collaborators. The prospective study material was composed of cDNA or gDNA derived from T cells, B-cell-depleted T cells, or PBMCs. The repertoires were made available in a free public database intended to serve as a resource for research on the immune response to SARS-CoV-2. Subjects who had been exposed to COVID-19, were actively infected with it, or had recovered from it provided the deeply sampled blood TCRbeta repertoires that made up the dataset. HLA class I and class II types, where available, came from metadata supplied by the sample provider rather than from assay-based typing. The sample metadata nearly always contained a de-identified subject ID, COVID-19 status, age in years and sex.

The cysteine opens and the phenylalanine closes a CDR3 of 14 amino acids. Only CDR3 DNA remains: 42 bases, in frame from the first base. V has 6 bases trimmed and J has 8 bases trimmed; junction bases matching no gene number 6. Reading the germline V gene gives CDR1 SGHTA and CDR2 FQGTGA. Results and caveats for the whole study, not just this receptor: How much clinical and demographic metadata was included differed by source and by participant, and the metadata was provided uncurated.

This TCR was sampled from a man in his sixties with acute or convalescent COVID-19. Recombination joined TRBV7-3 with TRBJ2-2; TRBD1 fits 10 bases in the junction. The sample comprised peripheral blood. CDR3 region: CASRPDRGTGELFF. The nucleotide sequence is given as TGTGCCAGCAGACCGGACAGGGGGACGGGGGAGCTGTTTTTT.